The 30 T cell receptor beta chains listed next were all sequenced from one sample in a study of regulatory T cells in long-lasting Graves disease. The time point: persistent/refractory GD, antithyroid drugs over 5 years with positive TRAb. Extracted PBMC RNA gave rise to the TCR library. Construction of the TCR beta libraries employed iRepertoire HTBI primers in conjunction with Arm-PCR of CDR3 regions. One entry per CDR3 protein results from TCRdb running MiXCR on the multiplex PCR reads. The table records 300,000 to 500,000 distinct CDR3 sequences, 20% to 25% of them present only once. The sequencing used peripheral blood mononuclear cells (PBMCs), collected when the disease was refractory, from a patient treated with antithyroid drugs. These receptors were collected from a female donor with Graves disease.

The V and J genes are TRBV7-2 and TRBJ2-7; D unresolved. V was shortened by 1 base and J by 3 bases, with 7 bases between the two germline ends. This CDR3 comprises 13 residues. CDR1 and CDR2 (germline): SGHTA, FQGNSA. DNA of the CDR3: TGTGCCAGCAGCTTAGAGAGAATCTACGAGCAGTACTTC. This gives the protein CASSLERIYEQYF. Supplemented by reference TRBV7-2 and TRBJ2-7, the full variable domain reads GAGVSQSPSNKVTEKGKDVELRCDPISGHTALYWYRQSLGQGLEFLIYFQGNSAPDKSGLPSDRFSAERTGGSVSTLTIQRTQQEDSAVYLCASSLERIYEQYFGPGTRLTVT.

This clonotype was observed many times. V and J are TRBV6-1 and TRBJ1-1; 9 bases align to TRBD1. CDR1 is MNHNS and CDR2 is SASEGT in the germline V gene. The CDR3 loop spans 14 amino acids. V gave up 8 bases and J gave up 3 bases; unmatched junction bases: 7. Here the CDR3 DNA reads TGTGCCAGCCTCAGGGACAGGGCGGACACTGAAGCTTTCTTT. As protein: CASLRDRADTEAFF.

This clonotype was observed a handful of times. CDR3 in amino acids: CSARGYGLAGFEQYF. The DNA of the CDR3 is TGCAGTGCTAGAGGATACGGACTAGCGGGATTCGAGCAGTACTTC. This chain joins TRBV20-1 and TRBJ2-7; 12 nucleotides match TRBD2. The length of the CDR3 is 15 residues. J lost 6 bases, V lost 1 base, and 7 bases had no gene match. Germline V gives CDR1 DFQATT, CDR2 SNEGSKA (reference sequence).

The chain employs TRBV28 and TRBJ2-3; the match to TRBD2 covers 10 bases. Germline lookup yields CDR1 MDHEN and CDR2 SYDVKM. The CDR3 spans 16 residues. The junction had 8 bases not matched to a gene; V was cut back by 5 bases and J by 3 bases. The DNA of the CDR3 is TGTGCCAGCAGTACGCCGGGACTAGCGAATACAGATACGCAGTATTTT. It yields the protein CASSTPGLANTDTQYF.

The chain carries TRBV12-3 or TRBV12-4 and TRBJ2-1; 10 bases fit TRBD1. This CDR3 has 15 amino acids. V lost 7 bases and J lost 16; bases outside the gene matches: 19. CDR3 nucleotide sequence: TGTGCCAGCACACTGGGGGGGACAGGGGATAATAGGAGTTTCTTC. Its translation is CASTLGGTGDNRSFF.

CDR3 nucleotide sequence: TGTGCCAGCAGTTACAGGGTAACGGCCTACGAGCAGTACTTC. Amino acid sequence: CASSYRVTAYEQYF. The chain has TRBV6-2 or TRBV6-3 and TRBJ2-7; D unresolved. From germline, CDR1 is MNHEY and CDR2 SVGEGT. This CDR3 has 14 residues. V was shortened by 2 bases and J by 2 bases, with 10 bases between the two germline ends.

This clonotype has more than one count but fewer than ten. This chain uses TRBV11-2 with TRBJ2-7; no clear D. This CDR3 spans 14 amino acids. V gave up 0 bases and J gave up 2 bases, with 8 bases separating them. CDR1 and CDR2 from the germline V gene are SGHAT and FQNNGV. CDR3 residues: CASSLDQRTYEQYF. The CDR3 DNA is TGTGCCAGCAGCTTAGATCAGAGGACCTACGAGCAGTACTTC.

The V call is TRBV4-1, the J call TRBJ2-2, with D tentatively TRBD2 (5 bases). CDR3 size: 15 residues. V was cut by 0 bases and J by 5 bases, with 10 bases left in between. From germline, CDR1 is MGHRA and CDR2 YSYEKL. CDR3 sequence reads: CASSQDGLTTGELFF. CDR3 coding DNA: TGCGCCAGCAGCCAAGACGGACTGACTACCGGGGAGCTGTTTTTT.

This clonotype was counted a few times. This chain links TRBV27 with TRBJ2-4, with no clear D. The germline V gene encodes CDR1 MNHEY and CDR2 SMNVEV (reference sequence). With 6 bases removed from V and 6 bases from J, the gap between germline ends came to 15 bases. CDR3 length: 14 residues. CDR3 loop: CASRTLGPRNIQYF. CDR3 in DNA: TGTGCCAGCAGAACTTTAGGGCCCCGAAACATTCAGTACTTC.

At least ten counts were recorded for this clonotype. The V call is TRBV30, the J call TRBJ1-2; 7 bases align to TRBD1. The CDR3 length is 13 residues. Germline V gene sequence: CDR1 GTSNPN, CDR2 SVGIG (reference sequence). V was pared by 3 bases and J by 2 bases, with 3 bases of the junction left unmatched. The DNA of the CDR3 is TGTGCCTGGAGCCTACAGGGGAACTATGGCTACACCTTC. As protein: CAWSLQGNYGYTF.

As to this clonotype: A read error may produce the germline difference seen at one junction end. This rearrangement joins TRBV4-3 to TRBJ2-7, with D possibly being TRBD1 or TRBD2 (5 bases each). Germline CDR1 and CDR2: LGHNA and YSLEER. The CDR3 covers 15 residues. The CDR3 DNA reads TGCGCCAGCAGCCAGACCCGGGACCACTCCTACGAACAGTACTTC. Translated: CASSQTRDHSYEQYF.

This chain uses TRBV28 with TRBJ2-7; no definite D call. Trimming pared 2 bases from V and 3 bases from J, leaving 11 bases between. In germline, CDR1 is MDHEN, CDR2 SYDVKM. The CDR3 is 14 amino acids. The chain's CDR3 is CASSLGGWNYEQYF. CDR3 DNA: TGTGCCAGCAGTTTAGGCGGCTGGAACTACGAGCAGTACTTC.

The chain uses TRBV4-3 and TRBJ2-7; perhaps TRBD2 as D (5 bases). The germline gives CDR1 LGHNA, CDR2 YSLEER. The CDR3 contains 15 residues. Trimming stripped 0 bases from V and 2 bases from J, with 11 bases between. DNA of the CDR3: TGCGCCAGCAGCCAAGAGTTCCTAGCCACCTACGAGCAGTACTTC. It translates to CASSQEFLATYEQYF.

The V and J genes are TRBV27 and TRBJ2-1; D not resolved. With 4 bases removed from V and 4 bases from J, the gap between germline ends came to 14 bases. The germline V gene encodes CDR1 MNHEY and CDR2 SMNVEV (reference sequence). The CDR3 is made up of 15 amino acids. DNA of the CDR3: TGTGCCAGCAGTTCTGGTGTAGGGCTGTACAATGAGCAGTTCTTC. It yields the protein CASSSGVGLYNEQFF.

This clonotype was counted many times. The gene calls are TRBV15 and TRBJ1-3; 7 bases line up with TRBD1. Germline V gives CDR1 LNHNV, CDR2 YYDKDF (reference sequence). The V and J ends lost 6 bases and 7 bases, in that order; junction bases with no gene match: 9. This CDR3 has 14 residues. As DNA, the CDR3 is TGTGCCACCAGTCTTACAGGGGAAGGCAACACCATATATTTT. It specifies CATSLTGEGNTIYF.

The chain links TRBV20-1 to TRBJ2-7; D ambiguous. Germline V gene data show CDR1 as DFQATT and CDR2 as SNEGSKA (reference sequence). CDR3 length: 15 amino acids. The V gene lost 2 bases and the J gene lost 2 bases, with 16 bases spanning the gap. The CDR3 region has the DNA TGCAGTGCTAGACCATTTATGTGGGGAACCTACGAGCAGTACTTC. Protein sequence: CSARPFMWGTYEQYF.

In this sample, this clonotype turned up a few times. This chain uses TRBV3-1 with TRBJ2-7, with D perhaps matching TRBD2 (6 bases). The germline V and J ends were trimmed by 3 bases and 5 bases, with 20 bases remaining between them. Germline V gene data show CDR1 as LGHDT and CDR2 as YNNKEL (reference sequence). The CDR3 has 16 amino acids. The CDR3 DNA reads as TGTGCCAGCAGCCAGAGCCTTGGCGGGCTAGCGCACGAGCAGTACTTC. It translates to CASSQSLGGLAHEQYF.

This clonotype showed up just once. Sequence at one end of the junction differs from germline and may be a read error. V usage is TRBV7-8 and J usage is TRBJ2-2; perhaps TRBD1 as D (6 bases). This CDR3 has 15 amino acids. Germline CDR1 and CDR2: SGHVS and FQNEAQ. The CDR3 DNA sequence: TGTGCCGGCAGGAGTGGGGGCGCGGTGACCGGGGAGCTGTTTTTT. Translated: CAGRSGGAVTGELFF.

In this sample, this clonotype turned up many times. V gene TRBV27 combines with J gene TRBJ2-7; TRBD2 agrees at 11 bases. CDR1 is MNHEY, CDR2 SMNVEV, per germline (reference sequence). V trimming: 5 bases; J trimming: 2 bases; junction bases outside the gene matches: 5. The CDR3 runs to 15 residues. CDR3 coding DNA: TGTGCCAGCAGTATGGGACTAGCGGTAACCTACGAGCAGTACTTC. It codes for CASSMGLAVTYEQYF.

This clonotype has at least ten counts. CDR3 loop: CASSSRIGGLAVQETQYF. In nucleotides, the CDR3 is TGTGCCAGCAGTTCCCGCATTGGGGGACTAGCGGTACAAGAGACCCAGTACTTC. This chain uses TRBV6-5 with TRBJ2-5, with 11 bases fitting TRBD2. Per the germline V gene, CDR1 is MNHEY and CDR2 is SVGAGI. This CDR3 contains 18 residues. Losses at the gene ends were 4 bases for V and 2 bases for J; bases not matched to a gene: 12.

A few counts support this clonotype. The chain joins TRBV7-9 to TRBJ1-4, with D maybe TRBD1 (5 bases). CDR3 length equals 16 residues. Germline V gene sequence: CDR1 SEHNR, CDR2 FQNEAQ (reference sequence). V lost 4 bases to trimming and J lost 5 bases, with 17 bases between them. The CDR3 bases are TGTGCCAGCAGCTCCCTTCGAGGGGCCAAGAATGAAAAACTGTTTTTT. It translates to CASSSLRGAKNEKLFF. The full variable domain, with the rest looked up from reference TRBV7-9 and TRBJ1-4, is DTGVSQNPRHKITKRGQNVTFRCDPISEHNRLYWYRQTLGQGPEFLTYFQNEAQLEKSRLLSDRFSAERPKGSFSTLEIQRTEQGDSAMYLCASSSLRGAKNEKLFFGSGTQLSVL.

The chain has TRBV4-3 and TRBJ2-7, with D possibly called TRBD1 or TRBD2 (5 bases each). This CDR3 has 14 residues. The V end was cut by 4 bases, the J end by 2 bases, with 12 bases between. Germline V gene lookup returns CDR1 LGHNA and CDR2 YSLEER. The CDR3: CASSRRDGPYEQYF. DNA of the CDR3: TGCGCCAGCAGCCGCCGGGACGGCCCCTACGAGCAGTACTTC.

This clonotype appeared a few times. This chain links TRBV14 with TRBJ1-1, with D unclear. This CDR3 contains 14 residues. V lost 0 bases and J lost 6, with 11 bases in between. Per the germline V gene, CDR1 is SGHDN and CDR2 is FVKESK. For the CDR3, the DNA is TGTGCCAGCAGCCAAGATACAAGAGACCCTGAAGCTTTCTTT. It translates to CASSQDTRDPEAFF.

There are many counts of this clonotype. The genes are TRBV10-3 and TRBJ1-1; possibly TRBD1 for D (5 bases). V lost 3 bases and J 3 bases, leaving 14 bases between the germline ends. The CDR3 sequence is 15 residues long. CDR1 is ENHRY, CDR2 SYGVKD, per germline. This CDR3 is CAISDGALRDTEAFF. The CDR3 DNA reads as TGTGCCATCAGTGACGGGGCGCTACGTGACACTGAAGCTTTCTTT.

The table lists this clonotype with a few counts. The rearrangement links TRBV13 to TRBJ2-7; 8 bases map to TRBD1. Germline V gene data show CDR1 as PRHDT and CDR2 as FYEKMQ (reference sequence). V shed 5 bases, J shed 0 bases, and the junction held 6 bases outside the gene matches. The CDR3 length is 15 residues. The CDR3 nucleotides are TGTGCCAGCAGCCACCGACAGGGGACCTCCTACGAGCAGTACTTC. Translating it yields CASSHRQGTSYEQYF.

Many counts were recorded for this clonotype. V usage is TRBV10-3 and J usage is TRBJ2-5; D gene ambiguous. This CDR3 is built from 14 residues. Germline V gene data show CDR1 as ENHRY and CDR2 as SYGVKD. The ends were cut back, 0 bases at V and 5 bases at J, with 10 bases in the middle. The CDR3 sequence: CAISESPARETQYF. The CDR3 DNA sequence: TGTGCCATCAGTGAGTCGCCAGCCCGGGAGACCCAGTACTTC.

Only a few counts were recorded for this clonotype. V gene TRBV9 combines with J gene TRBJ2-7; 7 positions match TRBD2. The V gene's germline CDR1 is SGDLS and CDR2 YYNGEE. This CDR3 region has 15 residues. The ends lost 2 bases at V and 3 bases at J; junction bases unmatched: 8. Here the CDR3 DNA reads TGTGCCAGCAGCGTCAAAGCGGGGCTCTTCTACGAGCAGTACTTC. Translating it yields CASSVKAGLFYEQYF.

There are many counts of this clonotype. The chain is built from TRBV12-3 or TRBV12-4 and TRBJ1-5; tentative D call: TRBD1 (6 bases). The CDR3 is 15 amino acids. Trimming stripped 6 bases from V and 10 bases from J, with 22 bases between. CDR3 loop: CASRQGKGVRFPQHF. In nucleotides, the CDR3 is TGTGCCAGCAGACAGGGAAAGGGAGTCCGCTTCCCCCAGCATTTT.

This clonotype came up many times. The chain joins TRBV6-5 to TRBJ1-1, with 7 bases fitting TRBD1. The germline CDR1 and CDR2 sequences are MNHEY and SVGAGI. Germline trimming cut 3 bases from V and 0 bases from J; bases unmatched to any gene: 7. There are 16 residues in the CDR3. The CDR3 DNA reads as TGTGCCAGCAGTTATGTGCCGACAGGGATGAACACTGAAGCTTTCTTT. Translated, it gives CASSYVPTGMNTEAFF.

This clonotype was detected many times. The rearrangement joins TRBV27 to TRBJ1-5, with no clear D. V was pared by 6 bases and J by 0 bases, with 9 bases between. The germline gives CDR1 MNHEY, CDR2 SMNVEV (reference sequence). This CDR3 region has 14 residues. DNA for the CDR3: TGTGCCAGCAGACGGATCCATAGCAATCAGCCCCAGCATTTT. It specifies CASRRIHSNQPQHF.